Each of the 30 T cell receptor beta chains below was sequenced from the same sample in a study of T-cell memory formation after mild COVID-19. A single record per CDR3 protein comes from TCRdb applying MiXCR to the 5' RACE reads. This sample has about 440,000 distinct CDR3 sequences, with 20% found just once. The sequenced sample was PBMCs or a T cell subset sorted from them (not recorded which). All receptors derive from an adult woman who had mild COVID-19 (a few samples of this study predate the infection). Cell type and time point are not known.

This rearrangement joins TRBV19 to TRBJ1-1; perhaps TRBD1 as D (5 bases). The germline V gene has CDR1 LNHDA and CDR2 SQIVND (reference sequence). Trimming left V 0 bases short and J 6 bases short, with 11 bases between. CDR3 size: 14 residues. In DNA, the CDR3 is TGTGCCAGTAGTATAGATGGGGGAGAACCTGAAGCTTTCTTT. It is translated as CASSIDGGEPEAFF.

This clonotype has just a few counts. As DNA, the CDR3 is TGCAGCGTTGTGGACAGAAGGAGCTCCTACGAGCAGTACTTC. Translation: CSVVDRRSSYEQYF. This chain connects TRBV29-1 to TRBJ2-7; D is perhaps TRBD1 (6 bases). V shed 4 bases and J shed 0 bases, with 13 bases lying between them. This CDR3 is 14 amino acids long. Germline-derived CDR1 and CDR2 are SQVTM and ANQGSEA.

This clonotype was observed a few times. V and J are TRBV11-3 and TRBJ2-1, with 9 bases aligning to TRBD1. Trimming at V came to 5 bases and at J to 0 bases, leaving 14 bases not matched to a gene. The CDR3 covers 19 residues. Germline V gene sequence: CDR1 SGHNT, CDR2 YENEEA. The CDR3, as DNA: TGTGCCAGCAGCCCCGGGACAGGGAAGGCGGGGAGCTCCTACAATGAGCAGTTCTTC. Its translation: CASSPGTGKAGSSYNEQFF.

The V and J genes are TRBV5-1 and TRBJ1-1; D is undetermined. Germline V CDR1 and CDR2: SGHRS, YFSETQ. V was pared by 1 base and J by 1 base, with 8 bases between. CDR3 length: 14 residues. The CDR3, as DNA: TGCGCCAGCAGCTTGACAATGTCGAACACTGAAGCTTTCTTT. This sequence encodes CASSLTMSNTEAFF.

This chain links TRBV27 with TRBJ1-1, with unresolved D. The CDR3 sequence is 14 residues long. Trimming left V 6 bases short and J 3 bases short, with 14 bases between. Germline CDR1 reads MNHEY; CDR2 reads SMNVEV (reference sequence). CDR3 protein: CASSGLEWDTEAFF. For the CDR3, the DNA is TGTGCCAGCAGCGGTTTGGAGTGGGACACTGAAGCTTTCTTT.

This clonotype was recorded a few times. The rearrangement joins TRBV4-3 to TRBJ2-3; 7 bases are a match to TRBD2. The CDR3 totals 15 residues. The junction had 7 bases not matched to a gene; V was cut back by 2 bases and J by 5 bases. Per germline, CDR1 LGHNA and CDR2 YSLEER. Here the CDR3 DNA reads TGCGCCAGCAGCCAATGGGGGATAGCGGGAGATACGCAGTATTTT. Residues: CASSQWGIAGDTQYF.

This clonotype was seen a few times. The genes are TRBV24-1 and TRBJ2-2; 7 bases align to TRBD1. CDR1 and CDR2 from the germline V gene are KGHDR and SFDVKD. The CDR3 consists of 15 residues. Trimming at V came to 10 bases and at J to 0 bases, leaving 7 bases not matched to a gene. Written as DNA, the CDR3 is TGTGCCACACAGACAGGGCAATCGAACACCGGGGAGCTGTTTTTT. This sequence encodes CATQTGQSNTGELFF.

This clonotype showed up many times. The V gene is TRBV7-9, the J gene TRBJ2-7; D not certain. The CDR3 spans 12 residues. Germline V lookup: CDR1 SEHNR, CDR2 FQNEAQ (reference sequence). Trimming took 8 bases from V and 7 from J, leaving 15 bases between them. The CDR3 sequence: CASSRPAAEQYF. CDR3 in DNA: TGTGCCAGCTCTCGTCCCGCTGCTGAGCAGTACTTC.

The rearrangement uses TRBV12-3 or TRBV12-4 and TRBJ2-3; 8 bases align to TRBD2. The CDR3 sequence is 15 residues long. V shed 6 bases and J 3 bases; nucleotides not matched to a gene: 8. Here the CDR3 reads CASRPRGGQTDTQYF. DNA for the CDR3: TGTGCCAGCAGGCCCCGGGGGGGCCAGACAGATACGCAGTATTTT.

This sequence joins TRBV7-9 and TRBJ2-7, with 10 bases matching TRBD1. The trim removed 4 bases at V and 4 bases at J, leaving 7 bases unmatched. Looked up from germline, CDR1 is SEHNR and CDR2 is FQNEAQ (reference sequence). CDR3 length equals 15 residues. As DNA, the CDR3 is TGTGCCAGCAGCTCGCCGGGACAGGGGTGGTACGAGCAGTACTTC. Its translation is CASSSPGQGWYEQYF.

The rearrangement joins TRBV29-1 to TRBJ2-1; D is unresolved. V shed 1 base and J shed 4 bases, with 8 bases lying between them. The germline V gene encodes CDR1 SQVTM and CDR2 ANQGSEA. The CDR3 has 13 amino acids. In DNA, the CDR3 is TGCAGCGTTGAAGTCGATAGGTACAATGAGCAGTTCTTC. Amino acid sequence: CSVEVDRYNEQFF.

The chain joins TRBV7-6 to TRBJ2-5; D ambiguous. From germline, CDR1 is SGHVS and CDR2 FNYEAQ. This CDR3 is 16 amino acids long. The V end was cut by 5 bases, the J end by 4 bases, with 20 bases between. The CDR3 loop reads CASSALAGPEAETQYF. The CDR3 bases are TGTGCCAGCAGCGCTCTCGCAGGCCCCGAAGCAGAGACCCAGTACTTC.

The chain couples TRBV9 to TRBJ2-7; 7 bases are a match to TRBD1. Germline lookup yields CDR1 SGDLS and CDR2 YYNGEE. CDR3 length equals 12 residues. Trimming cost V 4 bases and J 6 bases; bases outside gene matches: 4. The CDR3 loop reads CASSSGTAEQYF. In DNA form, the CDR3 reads TGTGCCAGCAGCTCCGGGACAGCCGAGCAGTACTTC.

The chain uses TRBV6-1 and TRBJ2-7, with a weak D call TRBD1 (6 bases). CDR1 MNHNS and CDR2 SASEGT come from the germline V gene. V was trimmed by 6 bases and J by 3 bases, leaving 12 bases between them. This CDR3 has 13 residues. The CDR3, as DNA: TGTGCCAGCAGAGATAACAGGGACTACGAGCAGTACTTC. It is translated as CASRDNRDYEQYF.

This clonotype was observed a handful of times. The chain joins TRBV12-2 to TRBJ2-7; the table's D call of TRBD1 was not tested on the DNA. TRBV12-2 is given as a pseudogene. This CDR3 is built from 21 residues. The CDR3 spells CASRSRGGRDRANWHYYEQYF. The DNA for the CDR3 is TGTGCAAGTCGCTCCAGAGGCGGGCGGGACAGGGCCAATTGGCACTACTACGAGCAGTACTTC.

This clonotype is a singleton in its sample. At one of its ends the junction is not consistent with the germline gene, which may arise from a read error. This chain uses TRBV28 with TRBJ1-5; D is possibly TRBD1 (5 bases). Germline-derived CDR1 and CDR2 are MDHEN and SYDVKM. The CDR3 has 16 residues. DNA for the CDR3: TGTGCCAGCAGGGGGCGACGTAGGGTGGCGAATCAGCCCAAGCATTTT. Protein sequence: CASRGRRRVANQPKHF.

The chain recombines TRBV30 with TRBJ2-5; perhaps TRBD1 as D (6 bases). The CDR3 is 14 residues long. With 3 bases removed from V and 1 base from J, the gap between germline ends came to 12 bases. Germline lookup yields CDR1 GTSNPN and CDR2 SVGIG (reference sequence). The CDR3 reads CAWRRGGPQETQYF. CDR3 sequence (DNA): TGTGCCTGGAGGCGAGGGGGACCCCAAGAGACCCAGTACTTC.

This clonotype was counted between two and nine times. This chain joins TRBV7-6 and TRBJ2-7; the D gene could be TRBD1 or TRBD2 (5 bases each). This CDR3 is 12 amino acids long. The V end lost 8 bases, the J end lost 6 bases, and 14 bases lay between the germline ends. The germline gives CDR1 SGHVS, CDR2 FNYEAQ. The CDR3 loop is CASEGREGEQYF. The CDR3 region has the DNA TGTGCCAGCGAGGGCAGGGAAGGCGAGCAGTACTTC.

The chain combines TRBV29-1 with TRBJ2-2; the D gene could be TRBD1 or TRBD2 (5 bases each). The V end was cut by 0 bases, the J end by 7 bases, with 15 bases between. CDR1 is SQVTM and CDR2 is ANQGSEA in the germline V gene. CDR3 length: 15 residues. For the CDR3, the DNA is TGCAGCGTTGAAGAAAGGCGTGGGGGTTTCGGGGAGCTGTTTTTT. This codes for CSVEERRGGFGELFF.

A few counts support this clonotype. CDR3 sequence (DNA): TGCAGTGCAACAATCCCTAGCGGGAGGGTATACAATGAGCAGTTCTTC. Protein product: CSATIPSGRVYNEQFF. This chain connects TRBV20-1 to TRBJ2-1; 12 bases match TRBD2. V lost 6 bases and J lost 4; bases outside the gene matches: 10. This CDR3 has 16 residues. Germline values: CDR1 DFQATT, CDR2 SNEGSKA (reference sequence).

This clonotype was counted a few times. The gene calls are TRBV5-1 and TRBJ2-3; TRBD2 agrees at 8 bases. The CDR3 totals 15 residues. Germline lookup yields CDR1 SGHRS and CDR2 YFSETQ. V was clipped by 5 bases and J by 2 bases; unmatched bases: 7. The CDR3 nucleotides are TGCGCCAGCAGAACCGCGGGGGGACCCACAGATACGCAGTATTTT. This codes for CASRTAGGPTDTQYF.

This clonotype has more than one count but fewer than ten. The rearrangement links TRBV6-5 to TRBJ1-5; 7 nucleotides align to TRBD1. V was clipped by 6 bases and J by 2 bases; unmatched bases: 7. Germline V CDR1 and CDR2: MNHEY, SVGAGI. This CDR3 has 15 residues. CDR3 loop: CASSPTGWGNQPQHF. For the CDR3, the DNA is TGTGCCAGCAGCCCGACAGGGTGGGGCAATCAGCCCCAGCATTTT.

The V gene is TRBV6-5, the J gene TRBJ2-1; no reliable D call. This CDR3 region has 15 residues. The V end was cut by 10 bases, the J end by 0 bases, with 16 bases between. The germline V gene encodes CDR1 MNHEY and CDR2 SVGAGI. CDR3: CATLGSWSSYNEQFF. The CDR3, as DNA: TGTGCCACCCTGGGTAGTTGGAGCTCCTACAATGAGCAGTTCTTC.

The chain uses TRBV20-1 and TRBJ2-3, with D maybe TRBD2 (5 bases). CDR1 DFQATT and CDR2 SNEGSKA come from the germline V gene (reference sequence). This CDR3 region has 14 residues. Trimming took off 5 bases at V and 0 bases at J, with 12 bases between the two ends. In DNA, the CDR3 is TGCAGTGCTCGGGAATTTACTAGCACAGATACGCAGTATTTT. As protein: CSAREFTSTDTQYF.

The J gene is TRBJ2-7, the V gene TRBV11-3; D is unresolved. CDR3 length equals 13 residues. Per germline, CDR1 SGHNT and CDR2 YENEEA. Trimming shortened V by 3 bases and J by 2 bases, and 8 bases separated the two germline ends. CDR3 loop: CASSFNSPYEQYF. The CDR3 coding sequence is TGTGCCAGCAGCTTTAACAGCCCCTACGAGCAGTACTTC.

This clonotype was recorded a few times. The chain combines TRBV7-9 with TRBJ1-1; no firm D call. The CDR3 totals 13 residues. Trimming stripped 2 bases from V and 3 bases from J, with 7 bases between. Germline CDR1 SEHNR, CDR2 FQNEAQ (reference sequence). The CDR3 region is CASSLNSYTEAFF. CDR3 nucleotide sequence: TGTGCCAGCAGCTTAAACAGCTACACTGAAGCTTTCTTT.

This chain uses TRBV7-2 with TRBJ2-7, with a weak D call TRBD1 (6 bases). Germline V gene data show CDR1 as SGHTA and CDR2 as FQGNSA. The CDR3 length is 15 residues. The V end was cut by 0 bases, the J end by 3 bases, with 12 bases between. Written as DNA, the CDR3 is TGTGCCAGCAGCTTAGCGGCAGGGGCCGGCTACGAGCAGTACTTC. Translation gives CASSLAAGAGYEQYF.

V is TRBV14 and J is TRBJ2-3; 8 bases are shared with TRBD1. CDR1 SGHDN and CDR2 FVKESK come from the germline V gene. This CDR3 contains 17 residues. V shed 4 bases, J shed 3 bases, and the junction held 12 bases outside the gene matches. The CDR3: CASSPWQGAVGTDTQYF. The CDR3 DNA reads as TGTGCCAGCAGCCCGTGGCAGGGGGCAGTTGGGACAGATACGCAGTATTTT.

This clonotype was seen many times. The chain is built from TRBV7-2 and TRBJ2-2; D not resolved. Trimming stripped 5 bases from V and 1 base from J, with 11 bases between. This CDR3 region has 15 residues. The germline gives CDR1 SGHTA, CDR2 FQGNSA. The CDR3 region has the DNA TGTGCCAGCAGCCCTCGACCGCAGAACACCGGGGAGCTGTTTTTT. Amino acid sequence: CASSPRPQNTGELFF.

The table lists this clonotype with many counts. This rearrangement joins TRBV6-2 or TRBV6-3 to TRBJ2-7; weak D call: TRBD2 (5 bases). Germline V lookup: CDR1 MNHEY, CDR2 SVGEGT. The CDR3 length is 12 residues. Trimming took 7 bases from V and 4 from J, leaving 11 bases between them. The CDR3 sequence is CASTGLGYEQYF. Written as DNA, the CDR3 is TGTGCCAGCACCGGACTGGGTTACGAGCAGTACTTC.